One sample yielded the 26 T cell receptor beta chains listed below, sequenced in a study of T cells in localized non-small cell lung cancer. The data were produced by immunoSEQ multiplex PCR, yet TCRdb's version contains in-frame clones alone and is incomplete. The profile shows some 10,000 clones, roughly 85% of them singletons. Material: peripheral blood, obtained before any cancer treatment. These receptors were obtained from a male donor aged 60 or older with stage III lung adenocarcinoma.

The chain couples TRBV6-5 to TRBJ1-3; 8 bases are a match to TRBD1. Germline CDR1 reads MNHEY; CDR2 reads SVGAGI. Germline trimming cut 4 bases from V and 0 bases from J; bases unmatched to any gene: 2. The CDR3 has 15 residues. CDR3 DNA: TGTGCCAGCAGTTCCACAGGGGGCTCTGGAAACACCATATATTTT. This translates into CASSSTGGSGNTIYF.

Written as DNA, the CDR3 is TGTGCCAGCAGTGAACCCCCAACTTTCGAGCAGTACTTC. It encodes CASSEPPTFEQYF. This chain joins TRBV28 and TRBJ2-7, with D unresolved. The ends were cut back, 5 bases at V and 6 bases at J, with 14 bases in the middle. CDR3 length: 13 amino acids. In germline, CDR1 is MDHEN, CDR2 SYDVKM.

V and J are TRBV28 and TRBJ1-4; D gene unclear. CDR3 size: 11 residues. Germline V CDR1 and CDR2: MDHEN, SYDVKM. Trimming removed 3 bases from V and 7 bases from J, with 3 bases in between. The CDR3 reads CASSFGEKLFF. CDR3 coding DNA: TGTGCCAGCAGTTTCGGTGAAAAACTGTTTTTT.

CDR3 sequence: CASREGHGMASTQYF. The CDR3 nucleotides are TGTGCCAGCAGAGAGGGACACGGCATGGCTAGTACGCAGTATTTT. The gene calls are TRBV2 and TRBJ2-3, with D perhaps TRBD1 (6 bases). Per the germline V gene, CDR1 is SNHLY and CDR2 is FYNNEI. Trimming shortened V by 6 bases and J by 8 bases, and 21 bases separated the two germline ends. CDR3 length equals 15 residues.

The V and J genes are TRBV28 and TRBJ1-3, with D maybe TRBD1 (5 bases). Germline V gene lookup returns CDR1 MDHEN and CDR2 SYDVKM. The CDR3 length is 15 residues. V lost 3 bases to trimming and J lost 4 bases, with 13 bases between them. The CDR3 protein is CASSFLTGRGNTIYF. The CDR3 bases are TGTGCCAGCAGTTTTCTTACGGGACGAGGAAACACCATATATTTT.

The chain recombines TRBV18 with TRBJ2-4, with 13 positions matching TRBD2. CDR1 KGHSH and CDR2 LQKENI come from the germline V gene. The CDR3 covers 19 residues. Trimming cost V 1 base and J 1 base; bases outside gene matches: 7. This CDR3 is CASSPRELAGGQAKNIQYF. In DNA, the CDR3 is TGTGCCAGCTCACCACGAGAACTAGCGGGGGGGCAGGCCAAAAACATTCAGTACTTC.

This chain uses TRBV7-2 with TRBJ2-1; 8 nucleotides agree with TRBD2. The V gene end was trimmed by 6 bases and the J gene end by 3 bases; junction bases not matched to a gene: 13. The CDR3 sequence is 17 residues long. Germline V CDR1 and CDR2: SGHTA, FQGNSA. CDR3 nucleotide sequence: TGTGCCAGCAGTACCTCGGCCGGGAGGGGAGTCTACAATGAGCAGTTCTTC. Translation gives CASSTSAGRGVYNEQFF.

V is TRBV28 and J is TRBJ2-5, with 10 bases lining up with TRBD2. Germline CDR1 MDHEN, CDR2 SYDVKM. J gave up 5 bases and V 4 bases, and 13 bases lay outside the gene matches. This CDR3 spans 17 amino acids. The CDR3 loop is CASSSRVVSGGQETQYF. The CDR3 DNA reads TGTGCCAGCAGTTCTCGAGTGGTTAGCGGGGGGCAGGAGACCCAGTACTTC.

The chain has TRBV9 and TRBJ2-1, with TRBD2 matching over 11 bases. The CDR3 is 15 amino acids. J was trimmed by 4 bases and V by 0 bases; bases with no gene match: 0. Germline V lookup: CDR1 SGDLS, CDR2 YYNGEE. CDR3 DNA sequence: TGTGCCAGCAGCGTAGGACTAGCGGGGTACAATGAGCAGTTCTTC. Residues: CASSVGLAGYNEQFF.

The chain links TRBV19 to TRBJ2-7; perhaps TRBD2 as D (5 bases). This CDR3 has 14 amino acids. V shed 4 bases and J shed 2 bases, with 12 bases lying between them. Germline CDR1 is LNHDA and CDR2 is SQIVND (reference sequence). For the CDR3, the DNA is TGTGCCAGTAGTAGGACTTTCCGAGCCTACGAGCAGTACTTC. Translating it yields CASSRTFRAYEQYF.

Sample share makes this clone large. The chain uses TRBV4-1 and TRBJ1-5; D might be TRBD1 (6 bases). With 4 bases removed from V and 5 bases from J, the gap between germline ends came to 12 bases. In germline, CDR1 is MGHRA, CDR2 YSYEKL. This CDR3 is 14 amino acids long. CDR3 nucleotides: TGCGCCAGCAGCCCCTCAGGGGCAGATCAGCCCCAGCATTTT. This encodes CASSPSGADQPQHF.

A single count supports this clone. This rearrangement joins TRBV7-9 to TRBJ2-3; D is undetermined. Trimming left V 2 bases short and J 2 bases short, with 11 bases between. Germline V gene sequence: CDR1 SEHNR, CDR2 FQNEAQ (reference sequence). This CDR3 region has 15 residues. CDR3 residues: CASSLRGRFTDTQYF. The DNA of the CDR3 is TGTGCCAGCAGCTTACGCGGAAGGTTCACAGATACGCAGTATTTT. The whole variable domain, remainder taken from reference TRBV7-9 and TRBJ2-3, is DTGVSQNPRHKITKRGQNVTFRCDPISEHNRLYWYRQTLGQGPEFLTYFQNEAQLEKSRLLSDRFSAERPKGSFSTLEIQRTEQGDSAMYLCASSLRGRFTDTQYFGPGTRLTVL.

The CDR3 DNA is TGTGCCAGCAGCCAAGATGGAGGTGGGACTCCCCTCTCCTACGAGCAGTACTTC. Amino acids: CASSQDGGGTPLSYEQYF. This chain links TRBV4-2 with TRBJ2-7; maybe TRBD2 (6 bases). V gave up 0 bases and J gave up 0 bases, with 18 bases separating them. This CDR3 is 18 amino acids long. Per germline, CDR1 LGHNA and CDR2 YNFKEQ.

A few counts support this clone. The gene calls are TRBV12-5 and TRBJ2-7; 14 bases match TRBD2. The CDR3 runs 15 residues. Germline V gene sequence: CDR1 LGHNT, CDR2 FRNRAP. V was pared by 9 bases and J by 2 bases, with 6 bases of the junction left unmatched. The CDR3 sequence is CASGTSGSTTYEQYF. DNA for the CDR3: TGTGCTAGCGGGACTAGCGGGAGTACCACCTACGAGCAGTACTTC.

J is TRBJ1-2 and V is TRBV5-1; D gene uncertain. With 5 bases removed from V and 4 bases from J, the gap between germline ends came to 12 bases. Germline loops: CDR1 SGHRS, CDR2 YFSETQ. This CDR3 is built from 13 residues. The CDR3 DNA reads TGCGCCAGCAGTTCTGACGGAGCCTATGGCTACACCTTC. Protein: CASSSDGAYGYTF. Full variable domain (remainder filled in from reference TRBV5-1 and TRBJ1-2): KAGVTQTPRYLIKTRGQQVTLSCSPISGHRSVSWYQQTPGQGLQFLFEYFSETQRNKGNFPGRFSGRQFSNSRSEMNVSTLELGDSALYLCASSSDGAYGYTFGSGTRLTVV.

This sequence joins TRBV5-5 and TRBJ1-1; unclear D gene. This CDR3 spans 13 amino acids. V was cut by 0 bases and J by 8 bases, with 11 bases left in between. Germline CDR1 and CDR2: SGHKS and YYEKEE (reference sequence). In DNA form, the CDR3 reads TGTGCCAGCAGCTTGGGGATTTGGGCAGAAGCTTTCTTT. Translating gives CASSLGIWAEAFF.

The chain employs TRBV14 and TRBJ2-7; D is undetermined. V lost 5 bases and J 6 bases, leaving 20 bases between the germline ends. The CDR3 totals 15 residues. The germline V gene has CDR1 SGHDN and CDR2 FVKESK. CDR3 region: CASSYSDKLFLEQYF. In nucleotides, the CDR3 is TGTGCCAGCAGCTACTCCGACAAACTTTTTCTCGAGCAGTACTTC.

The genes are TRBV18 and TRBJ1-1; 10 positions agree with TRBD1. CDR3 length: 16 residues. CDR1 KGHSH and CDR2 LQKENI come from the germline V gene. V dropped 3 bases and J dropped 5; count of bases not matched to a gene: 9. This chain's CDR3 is CASSPGQGLEGTEAFF. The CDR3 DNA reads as TGTGCCAGCTCACCGGGACAGGGGTTAGAAGGTACTGAAGCTTTCTTT.

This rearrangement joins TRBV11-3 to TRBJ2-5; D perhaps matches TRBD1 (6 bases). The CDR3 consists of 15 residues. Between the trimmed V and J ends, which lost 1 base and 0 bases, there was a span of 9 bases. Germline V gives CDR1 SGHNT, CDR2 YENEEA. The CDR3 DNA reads TGTGCCAGCAGCTTAGGACAGGAGTACCAAGAGACCCAGTACTTC. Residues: CASSLGQEYQETQYF.

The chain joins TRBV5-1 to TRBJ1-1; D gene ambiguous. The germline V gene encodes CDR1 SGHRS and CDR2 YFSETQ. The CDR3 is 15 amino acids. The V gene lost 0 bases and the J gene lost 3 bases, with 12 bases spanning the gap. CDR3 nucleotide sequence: TGCGCCAGCAGCTTGGGAGGCGGTTCTTACACTGAAGCTTTCTTT. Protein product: CASSLGGGSYTEAFF.

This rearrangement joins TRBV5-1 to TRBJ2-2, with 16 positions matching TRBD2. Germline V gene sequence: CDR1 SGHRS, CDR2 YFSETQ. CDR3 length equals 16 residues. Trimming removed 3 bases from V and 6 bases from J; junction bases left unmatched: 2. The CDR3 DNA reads TGCGCCAGCAGCTCGGGACTAGCGGGAGGGTCCGGGGAGCTGTTTTTT. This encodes CASSSGLAGGSGELFF.

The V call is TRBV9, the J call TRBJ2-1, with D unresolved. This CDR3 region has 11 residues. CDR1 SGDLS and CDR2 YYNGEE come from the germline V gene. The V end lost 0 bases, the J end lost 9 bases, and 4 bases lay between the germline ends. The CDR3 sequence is CASSVASEQFF. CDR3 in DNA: TGTGCCAGCAGCGTAGCGAGTGAGCAGTTCTTC.

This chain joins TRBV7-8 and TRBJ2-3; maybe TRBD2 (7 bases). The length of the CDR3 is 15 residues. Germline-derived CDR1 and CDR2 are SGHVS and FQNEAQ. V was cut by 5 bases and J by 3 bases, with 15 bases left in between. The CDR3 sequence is CASSLRGANTDTQYF. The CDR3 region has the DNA TGTGCCAGCAGCCTACGGGGGGCTAATACAGATACGCAGTATTTT.

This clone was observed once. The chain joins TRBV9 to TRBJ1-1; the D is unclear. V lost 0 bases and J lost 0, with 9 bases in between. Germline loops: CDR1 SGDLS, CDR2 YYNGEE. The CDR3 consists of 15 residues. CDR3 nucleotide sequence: TGTGCCAGCAGCGTAGACGGTTTAATGAACACTGAAGCTTTCTTT. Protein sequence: CASSVDGLMNTEAFF.

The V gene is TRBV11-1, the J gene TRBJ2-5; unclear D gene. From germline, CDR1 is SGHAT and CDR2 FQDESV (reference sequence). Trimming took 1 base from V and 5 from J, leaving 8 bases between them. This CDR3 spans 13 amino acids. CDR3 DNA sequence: TGTGCCAGCAGCTTAGAGAATGGCGAGACCCAGTACTTC. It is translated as CASSLENGETQYF.

For the CDR3, the DNA is TGTGCCAGCAGCTGGGGACAGGGGGGTGAAGCTTTCTTT. This translates into CASSWGQGGEAFF. J is TRBJ1-1 and V is TRBV5-5; TRBD1 aligns across 11 bases. The germline gives CDR1 SGHKS, CDR2 YYEKEE (reference sequence). V shed 3 bases, J shed 7 bases, and the junction held 2 bases outside the gene matches. The CDR3 is made up of 13 amino acids.